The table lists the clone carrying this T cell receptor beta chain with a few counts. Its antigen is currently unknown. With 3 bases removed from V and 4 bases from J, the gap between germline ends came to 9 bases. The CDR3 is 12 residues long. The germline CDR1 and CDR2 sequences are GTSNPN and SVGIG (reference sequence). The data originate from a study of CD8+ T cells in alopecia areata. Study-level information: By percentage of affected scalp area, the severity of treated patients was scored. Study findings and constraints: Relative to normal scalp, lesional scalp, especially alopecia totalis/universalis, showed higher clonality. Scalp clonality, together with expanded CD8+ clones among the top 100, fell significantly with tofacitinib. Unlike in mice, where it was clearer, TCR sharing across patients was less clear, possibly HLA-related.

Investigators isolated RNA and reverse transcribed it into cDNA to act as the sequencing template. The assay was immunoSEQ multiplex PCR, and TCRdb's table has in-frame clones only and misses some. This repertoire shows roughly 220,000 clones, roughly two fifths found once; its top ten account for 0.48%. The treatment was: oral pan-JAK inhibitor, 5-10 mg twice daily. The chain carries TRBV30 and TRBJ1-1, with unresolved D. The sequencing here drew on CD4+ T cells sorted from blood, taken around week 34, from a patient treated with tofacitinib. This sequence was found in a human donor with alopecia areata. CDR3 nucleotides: TGTGCCTGGAGCAGCCCTGGCACTGAAGCTTTCTTT. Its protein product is CAWSSPGTEAFF.